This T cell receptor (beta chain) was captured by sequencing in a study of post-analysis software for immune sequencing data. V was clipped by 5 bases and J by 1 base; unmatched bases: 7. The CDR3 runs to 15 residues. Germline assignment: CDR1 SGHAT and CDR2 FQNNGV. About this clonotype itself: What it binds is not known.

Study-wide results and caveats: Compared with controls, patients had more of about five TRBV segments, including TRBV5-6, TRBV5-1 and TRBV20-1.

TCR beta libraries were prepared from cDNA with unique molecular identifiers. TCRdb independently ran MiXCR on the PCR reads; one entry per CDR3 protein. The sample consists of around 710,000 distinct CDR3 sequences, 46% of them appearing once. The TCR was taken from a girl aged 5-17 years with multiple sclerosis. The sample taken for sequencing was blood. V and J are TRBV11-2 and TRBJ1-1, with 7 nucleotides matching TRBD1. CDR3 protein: CASSGIRDRNTEAFF. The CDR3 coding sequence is TGTGCCAGCAGCGGTATCCGGGACAGGAACACTGAAGCTTTCTTT.